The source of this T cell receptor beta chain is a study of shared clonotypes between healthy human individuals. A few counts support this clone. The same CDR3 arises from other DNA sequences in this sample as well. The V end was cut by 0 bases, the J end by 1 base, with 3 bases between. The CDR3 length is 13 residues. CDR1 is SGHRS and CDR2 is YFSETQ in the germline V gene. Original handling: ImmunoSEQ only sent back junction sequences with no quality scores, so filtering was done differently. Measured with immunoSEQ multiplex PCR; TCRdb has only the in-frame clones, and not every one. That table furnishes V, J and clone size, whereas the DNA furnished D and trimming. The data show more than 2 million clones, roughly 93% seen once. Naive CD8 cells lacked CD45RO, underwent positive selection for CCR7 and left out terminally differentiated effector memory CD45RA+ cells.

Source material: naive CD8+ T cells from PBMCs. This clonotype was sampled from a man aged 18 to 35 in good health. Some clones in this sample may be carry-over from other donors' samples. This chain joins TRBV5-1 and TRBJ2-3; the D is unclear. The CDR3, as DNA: TGCGCCAGCAGCTTGGATGGCACAGATACGCAGTATTTT. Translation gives CASSLDGTDTQYF. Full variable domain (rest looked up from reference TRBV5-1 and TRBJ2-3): KAGVTQTPRYLIKTRGQQVTLSCSPISGHRSVSWYQQTPGQGLQFLFEYFSETQRNKGNFPGRFSGRQFSNSRSEMNVSTLELGDSALYLCASSLDGTDTQYFGPGTRLTVL.